The T cell receptor beta chain under discussion was sequenced for a study of identical twins. The donors were all healthy and Caucasian. Trimming left V 4 bases short and J 4 bases short, with 19 bases between. CDR1 and CDR2 (germline): MNHNS, SASEGT. The CDR3 has 16 amino acids. TCRdb used MiXCR to reprocess the 5' RACE reads, holding one entry per CDR3 protein. The table includes roughly 1,500,000 distinct CDR3 sequences, less than 40% detected once. The chain links TRBV6-1 to TRBJ1-1; weak D call: TRBD1 (6 bases). The sequenced sample consisted of cord blood. This TCR was recovered from a newborn girl in good health. CDR3 protein: CASSGRRLGTSTEAFF. CDR3 DNA: TGTGCCAGCAGTGGCCGCCGCCTCGGGACAAGCACTGAAGCTTTCTTT.